This T cell receptor beta chain is from a study of cytomegalovirus exposure and HLA in healthy donors. Across the study: The Caucasian-associated ancestry cluster held around 76% of more than 350 genotyped donors. General study findings and limits: It was assumed in the presence/absence analyses that sequencing depth was roughly uniform across donors. Published work reported that the classifier diagnosed cytomegalovirus status with high specificity and sensitivity.

V was cut by 4 bases and J by 1 base, with 15 bases left in between. The CDR3 has 16 residues. Germline CDR1 is MNHEY and CDR2 is SVGAGI. Donors showed nominal health when sampled, although they likely had unrecorded immune exposures. This PCR relied on a set of 60 Vbeta primers and 13 Jbeta primers. Only in-frame clones appear in the TCRdb table, and some are missing; sequencing was by immunoSEQ multiplex PCR. Counted here are over 95,000 clones, less than 80% occurring once; the ten biggest clones make up around 4.3%. Regarding this clone: The target antigen is unknown.

The sequencing input was PBMCs. The chain carries TRBV6-5 and TRBJ2-3; D might be TRBD1 (5 bases). This sequence was found in a woman aged 40 to 55 in good health and CMV-seropositive. DNA of the CDR3: TGTGCCAGCAGTTCAATGTTTGGGGCTGGCACAGATACGCAGTATTTT. This encodes CASSSMFGAGTDTQYF.